This T cell receptor beta chain was recorded in a study of low-dose radiotherapy and immunotherapy resistance in tumors. Across the study: Members of Cohort 2 were treated with 1 Gy per fraction every two weeks; their total was 13 Gy over 26 weeks. Every six weeks patients received intravenous ipilimumab 1 mg/kg, and every two weeks they received intravenous nivolumab 240 mg.

This clonotype has at least ten counts. This sample's time point: before trial treatment. Ipilimumab, nivolumab, aspirin, low-dose cyclophosphamide and low-dose radiotherapy were administered to donors. TCR amplification involved 20 PCR cycles with a constant-region primer and V-primer adapter. A single record per CDR3 protein comes from TCRdb applying MiXCR to the reads. The data hold about 46,000 distinct CDR3 sequences, with over 9.5% observed a single time. Sample: PBMCs, taken before treatment. This TCR was recovered from a female donor with ovarian cancer.

CDR3 protein: CASSLTSGTPYEQYF. The CDR3 coding sequence is TGTGCCAGCAGTTTAACGTCCGGGACTCCCTACGAGCAGTACTTC. This chain uses TRBV27 with TRBJ2-7; a weak D match, TRBD2 (6 bases). CDR3 length: 15 residues. The ends were cut back, 2 bases at V and 2 bases at J, with 13 bases in the middle. Germline V gene sequence: CDR1 MNHEY, CDR2 SMNVEV (reference sequence).